The 30 T cell receptor beta chains below come from one sample, sequenced in a study of T cell changes during pregnancy in multiple sclerosis. Assay used: immunoSEQ multiplex PCR; TCRdb lists only in-frame clones, some missing. Of approximately 70,000 clones listed, over 85% were seen once; the top ten hold roughly 1.2%. Sample: peripheral blood, taken in the third trimester of pregnancy. These receptors were obtained from a female donor with multiple sclerosis, enrolled in a pregnancy study.

The chain carries TRBV6-5 and TRBJ1-5; 7 bases are a match to TRBD1. Germline V gene sequence: CDR1 MNHEY, CDR2 SVGAGI. V was clipped by 6 bases and J by 0 bases; unmatched bases: 5. This CDR3 comprises 15 residues. The CDR3: CASREWTGSNQPQHF. In DNA form, the CDR3 reads TGTGCCAGCAGAGAATGGACAGGTAGCAATCAGCCCCAGCATTTT.

This chain joins TRBV6-1 and TRBJ2-3, with D possibly being TRBD1 (5 bases). Germline V gene data show CDR1 as MNHNS and CDR2 as SASEGT. Trimming took 1 base from V and 2 from J, leaving 10 bases between them. This CDR3 contains 15 residues. The CDR3 reads CASSEEGRYTDTQYF. CDR3 DNA sequence: TGTGCCAGCAGTGAAGAGGGGCGCTACACAGATACGCAGTATTTT.

The chain couples TRBV19 to TRBJ2-7; a possible D gene is TRBD2 (6 bases). Germline V gene sequence: CDR1 LNHDA, CDR2 SQIVND (reference sequence). CDR3 size: 14 residues. The ends were cut back, 6 bases at V and 6 bases at J, with 18 bases in the middle. CDR3 DNA sequence: TGTGCCAGTAGGATCCGGGCCAGGGACTTCGAGCAGTACTTC. This sequence encodes CASRIRARDFEQYF.

The rearrangement links TRBV5-1 to TRBJ2-5, with 8 bases fitting TRBD1. V shed 2 bases, J shed 5 bases, and the junction held 8 bases outside the gene matches. The CDR3 extends over 15 amino acids. Looked up from germline, CDR1 is SGHRS and CDR2 is YFSETQ. CDR3 region: CASSFGQGVMETQYF. The CDR3 region has the DNA TGCGCCAGCAGCTTCGGACAGGGCGTAATGGAGACCCAGTACTTC.

This clone came up a few times. V usage is TRBV19 and J usage is TRBJ1-1; D is ambiguous. V was shortened by 1 base and J by 1 base, with 10 bases between the two germline ends. Per the germline V gene, CDR1 is LNHDA and CDR2 is SQIVND (reference sequence). This CDR3 is built from 15 residues. CDR3 DNA: TGTGCCAGTAGTATAGGGAGGGCTTGGAACACTGAAGCTTTCTTT. Protein: CASSIGRAWNTEAFF.

This sequence joins TRBV19 and TRBJ2-1; TRBD2 agrees at 16 bases. The CDR3 runs 14 residues. The V segment lost 4 bases and the J segment 12 bases; nucleotides outside the gene matches: 3. Germline V gives CDR1 LNHDA, CDR2 SQIVND (reference sequence). The DNA of the CDR3 is TGTGCCAGTAGTACGGGACTAGCGGGAGGGAGGCAGTTCTTC. Residues: CASSTGLAGGRQFF. The variable domain in full, completed from reference TRBV19 and TRBJ2-1, reads DGGITQSPKYLFRKEGQNVTLSCEQNLNHDAMYWYRQDPGQGLRLIYYSQIVNDFQKGDIAEGYSVSREKKESFPLTVTSAQKNPTAFYLCASSTGLAGGRQFFGPGTRLTVL.

The V gene is TRBV20-1, the J gene TRBJ2-1; 7 bases agree with TRBD2. Germline CDR1 DFQATT, CDR2 SNEGSKA (reference sequence). The junction had 4 bases not matched to a gene; V was cut back by 8 bases and J by 6 bases. The CDR3 runs 11 residues. CDR3 loop: CSSGTGNEQFF. The CDR3 DNA sequence: TGCAGTAGCGGGACGGGCAATGAGCAGTTCTTC.

J is TRBJ2-1 and V is TRBV7-8; 14 bases align to TRBD2. This CDR3 spans 15 amino acids. The germline V gene encodes CDR1 SGHVS and CDR2 FQNEAQ. The V segment lost 5 bases and the J segment 14 bases; nucleotides outside the gene matches: 11. The CDR3 reads CASSPRLAGGRVEFF. The CDR3 DNA reads as TGTGCCAGCAGCCCAAGACTAGCGGGAGGGAGGGTAGAGTTCTTC.

This sequence joins TRBV30 and TRBJ2-7; D is perhaps TRBD2 (5 bases). V lost 1 base, J lost 7 bases, and 14 bases lay in between. In germline, CDR1 is GTSNPN, CDR2 SVGIG (reference sequence). The CDR3 covers 13 residues. The CDR3 protein is CAWSAGSRGEQYF. The CDR3 DNA reads as TGTGCCTGGAGTGCCGGGTCCCGAGGGGAGCAGTACTTC.

V and J are TRBV11-2 and TRBJ1-2, with 7 bases fitting TRBD1. The CDR3 totals 13 residues. Unmatched junction bases numbered 4, after V lost 1 base and J lost 8 bases. The germline V gene encodes CDR1 SGHAT and CDR2 FQNNGV. This CDR3 reads CASSLARGEGYTF. The CDR3 nucleotides read TGTGCCAGCAGCTTAGCCAGGGGGGAGGGCTACACCTTC.

The chain couples TRBV27 to TRBJ2-7; TRBD1 aligns across 9 bases. The CDR3 totals 14 residues. After removal of 8 bases from V and 7 bases from J, the junction contained 12 bases not matched to a gene. Germline CDR1 is MNHEY and CDR2 is SMNVEV (reference sequence). CDR3 residues: CASQKGTGMGEQYF. The CDR3 nucleotides are TGTGCCAGCCAGAAAGGGACAGGGATGGGTGAGCAGTACTTC.

This sequence joins TRBV30 and TRBJ2-7; TRBD2 matches 8 bases. Trimming cost V 5 bases and J 4 bases; bases outside gene matches: 7. CDR1 and CDR2 from the germline V gene are GTSNPN and SVGIG (reference sequence). The CDR3 runs 13 residues. CDR3 sequence (DNA): TGTGCCTGGGGTATGAGCGGGAGATACGAGCAGTACTTC. This gives the protein CAWGMSGRYEQYF.

The rearrangement joins TRBV4-1 to TRBJ2-7; 7 bases line up with TRBD1. The V segment lost 4 bases and the J segment 2 bases; nucleotides outside the gene matches: 5. Germline V gene lookup returns CDR1 MGHRA and CDR2 YSYEKL. The CDR3 totals 14 residues. CDR3 DNA: TGCGCCAGCAGCCTCCGGGACAGCGCCTACGAGCAGTACTTC. It specifies CASSLRDSAYEQYF.

The chain links TRBV27 to TRBJ2-1, with D possibly TRBD2 on 6 matching bases. Trimming shortened V by 5 bases and J by 0 bases, and 14 bases separated the two germline ends. The CDR3 contains 16 residues. Germline lookup yields CDR1 MNHEY and CDR2 SMNVEV (reference sequence). The CDR3 reads CASSATGTDSYNEQFF. The CDR3 DNA reads TGTGCCAGCAGTGCGACCGGGACTGACTCCTACAATGAGCAGTTCTTC.

This sequence joins TRBV18 and TRBJ2-1, with TRBD1 identical over 10 bases. CDR1 KGHSH and CDR2 LQKENI come from the germline V gene. With 3 bases clipped from V and 5 bases from J, the junction kept 4 bases outside the gene matches. The CDR3 runs to 15 residues. CDR3 residues: CASSPGQGIHNEQFF. As DNA, the CDR3 is TGTGCCAGCTCACCGGGACAGGGGATCCACAATGAGCAGTTCTTC.

The chain uses TRBV11-2 and TRBJ2-1, with TRBD1 matching over 9 bases. The trim removed 3 bases at V and 0 bases at J, leaving 3 bases unmatched. This CDR3 has 16 residues. Per germline, CDR1 SGHAT and CDR2 FQNNGV. The CDR3: CASSLETGGSYNEQFF. Here the CDR3 DNA reads TGTGCCAGCAGCTTGGAGACAGGGGGCTCCTACAATGAGCAGTTCTTC.

The chain links TRBV5-6 to TRBJ2-5, with a possible D match to TRBD1 (6 bases). Per germline, CDR1 SGHDT and CDR2 YYEEEE. The V and J ends lost 4 bases and 1 base respectively, with 11 bases between them. This CDR3 is built from 14 residues. Here the CDR3 DNA reads TGTGCCAGCAGCCTACAGGGCGCCCAAGAGACCCAGTACTTC. Amino acids: CASSLQGAQETQYF.

The J gene is TRBJ2-3, the V gene TRBV10-2; D perhaps matches TRBD2 (6 bases). V lost 3 bases and J 5 bases, leaving 12 bases between the germline ends. This CDR3 region has 14 residues. Germline CDR1 is WSHSY and CDR2 is SAAADI. The DNA for the CDR3 is TGCGCCAGCAGTGACCCACTAGCAAGAGATACGCAGTATTTT. Its protein is CASSDPLARDTQYF.

V usage is TRBV4-2 and J usage is TRBJ2-7; 9 bases are shared with TRBD1. In germline, CDR1 is LGHNA, CDR2 YNFKEQ. The CDR3 runs 15 residues. V shed 1 base and J 0 bases; nucleotides not matched to a gene: 1. The CDR3 DNA sequence: TGTGCCAGCAGCCAAGGACAGGGGGGCTCCTACGAGCAGTACTTC. This translates into CASSQGQGGSYEQYF.

This rearrangement joins TRBV28 to TRBJ2-1; TRBD2 agrees at 9 bases. The CDR3 extends over 14 amino acids. Germline V gives CDR1 MDHEN, CDR2 SYDVKM. J was trimmed by 8 bases and V by 5 bases; bases with no gene match: 7. The CDR3 loop is CASSPGTSQDEQFF. The CDR3 DNA reads TGTGCCAGCAGTCCCGGGACTAGCCAAGATGAGCAGTTCTTC.

CDR3 loop: CASSLDRGWYNEQFF. The CDR3 DNA is TGTGCCAGCAGCTTGGACAGGGGGTGGTACAATGAGCAGTTCTTC. The J gene is TRBJ2-1, the V gene TRBV5-4, with 8 bases aligning to TRBD1. Germline CDR1 and CDR2: SGHNT and YYREEE (reference sequence). This CDR3 is built from 15 residues. After removal of 0 bases from V and 4 bases from J, the junction contained 3 bases not matched to a gene.

This clone is medium-sized by share. The chain carries TRBV19 and TRBJ1-4, with TRBD1 identical over 9 bases. CDR3 length: 15 residues. The germline gives CDR1 LNHDA, CDR2 SQIVND (reference sequence). Germline trimming cut 5 bases from V and 8 bases from J; bases unmatched to any gene: 9. CDR3 residues: CASSPRDRVEEKLFF. The CDR3 region has the DNA TGTGCCAGTAGTCCTCGGGACAGGGTCGAAGAAAAACTGTTTTTT.

The V call is TRBV30, the J call TRBJ1-4; 8 bases agree with TRBD1. The V and J ends lost 1 base and 3 bases, in that order; junction bases with no gene match: 4. There are 15 residues in the CDR3. CDR1 and CDR2 from the germline V gene are GTSNPN and SVGIG (reference sequence). This CDR3 reads CAWSASTGANEKLFF. For the CDR3, the DNA is TGTGCCTGGAGTGCTTCGACAGGGGCTAATGAAAAACTGTTTTTT. Variable domain in full (rest from reference TRBV30 and TRBJ1-4): SQTIHQWPATLVQPVGSPLSLECTVEGTSNPNLYWYRQAAGRGLQLLFYSVGIGQISSEVPQNLSASRPQDRQFILSSKKLLLSDSGFYLCAWSASTGANEKLFFGSGTQLSVL.

The chain employs TRBV28 and TRBJ1-3, with a tentative D call TRBD1 (6 bases). Germline CDR1 reads MDHEN; CDR2 reads SYDVKM. The CDR3 is made up of 13 amino acids. V was cut by 5 bases and J by 4 bases, with 9 bases left in between. The CDR3 nucleotides are TGTGCCAGCAGTCGACAGGCCGGAAACACCATATATTTT. This encodes CASSRQAGNTIYF.

The chain recombines TRBV5-1 with TRBJ2-7, with D possibly matching TRBD1 (6 bases). The CDR3 length is 14 residues. V lost 4 bases and J 4 bases, leaving 15 bases between the germline ends. The V gene's germline CDR1 is SGHRS and CDR2 YFSETQ. The CDR3, as DNA: TGCGCCAGCAGCGTACAGGGTTCGGGGTACGAGCAGTACTTC. Translation: CASSVQGSGYEQYF.

DNA of the CDR3: TGTGCCAGCAGTTTTACAGTTAATACCGGGGAGCTGTTTTTT. It is translated as CASSFTVNTGELFF. The J gene is TRBJ2-2, the V gene TRBV27; the D is unclear. The CDR3 runs to 14 residues. Germline CDR1 and CDR2: MNHEY and SMNVEV (reference sequence). Between the trimmed V and J ends, which lost 3 bases and 5 bases, there was a span of 10 bases.

This chain connects TRBV6-6 to TRBJ1-2; D might be TRBD1 (5 bases). Trimming cost V 0 bases and J 14 bases, with 10 bases left between them. The germline V gene encodes CDR1 MNHNY and CDR2 SVGAGI (reference sequence). The CDR3 runs to 11 residues. DNA for the CDR3: TGTGCCAGCAGTTACTCAGGGACTTTAACCTTC. It specifies CASSYSGTLTF.

V usage is TRBV5-1 and J usage is TRBJ1-5; D uncertain. CDR3 size: 14 residues. Germline V gene data show CDR1 as SGHRS and CDR2 as YFSETQ. V lost 2 bases and J 5 bases, leaving 11 bases between the germline ends. CDR3 region: CASSFGDGDQPQHF. In DNA, the CDR3 is TGCGCCAGCAGCTTCGGGGATGGGGATCAGCCCCAGCATTTT.

This clone was seen once. The identical CDR3 is also encoded by other nucleotide sequences in the sample. The chain links TRBV7-2 to TRBJ2-7, with 8 bases that match TRBD2. The CDR3 contains 14 residues. The V segment lost 5 bases and the J segment 2 bases; nucleotides outside the gene matches: 5. Germline V gene sequence: CDR1 SGHTA, CDR2 FQGNSA. The CDR3 sequence: CASSPGLAAYEQYF. In DNA, the CDR3 is TGTGCCAGCAGCCCTGGACTAGCAGCCTACGAGCAGTACTTC.

The chain couples TRBV7-2 to TRBJ1-4; TRBD1 might be the D (5 bases). Germline CDR1 is SGHTA and CDR2 is FQGNSA. V shed 0 bases and J shed 7 bases, with 12 bases lying between them. CDR3 length equals 15 residues. Here the CDR3 reads CASSLAEGRGEKLFF. As DNA, the CDR3 is TGTGCCAGCAGCTTAGCGGAAGGAAGGGGTGAAAAACTGTTTTTT.